The 18 T cell receptor beta chains presented below share a single source sample, sequenced in a study of blood T cell repertoires in COVID-19. The assay was immunoSEQ multiplex PCR, and TCRdb's table has in-frame clones only and misses some. The sample lists roughly 150,000 clones; around nine tenths were seen once. The sequencing input was peripheral blood. The receptors here all came from a human donor in a cohort sampled during active COVID-19.

The chain couples TRBV18 to TRBJ1-4; D unclear. CDR1 KGHSH and CDR2 LQKENI come from the germline V gene. This CDR3 contains 15 residues. The ends were cut back, 0 bases at V and 8 bases at J, with 13 bases in the middle. In DNA form, the CDR3 reads TGTGCCAGCTCACCACCGGGCCAGTGGAACGAAAAACTGTTTTTT. The encoded protein is CASSPPGQWNEKLFF.

This clone was found once. The rearrangement links TRBV7-3 to TRBJ2-1, with 9 positions matching TRBD1. The CDR3 runs to 16 residues. Germline V gives CDR1 SGHTA, CDR2 FQGTGA. Trimming at V came to 5 bases and at J to 7 bases, leaving 12 bases not matched to a gene. The CDR3 is CASSPQGQGIPNEQFF. CDR3 coding DNA: TGTGCCAGCAGCCCCCAGGGACAGGGAATTCCTAATGAGCAGTTCTTC. Full variable domain (rest looked up from reference TRBV7-3 and TRBJ2-1): GAGVSQTPSNKVTEKGKYVELRCDPISGHTALYWYRQSLGQGPEFLIYFQGTGAADDSGLPNDRFFAVRPEGSVSTLKIQRTERGDSAVYLCASSPQGQGIPNEQFFGPGTRLTVL.

The table lists this clone with a count of one. V usage is TRBV30 and J usage is TRBJ2-5; TRBD2 might be the D (6 bases). The CDR3 has 14 amino acids. Between the trimmed V and J ends, which lost 0 bases and 5 bases, there was a span of 13 bases. Germline CDR1 and CDR2: GTSNPN and SVGIG (reference sequence). The CDR3 is CAWSVLGGGETQYF. The CDR3 bases are TGTGCCTGGAGTGTTTTGGGAGGAGGGGAGACCCAGTACTTC. The full variable domain, rest sourced from reference TRBV30 and TRBJ2-5, is SQTIHQWPATLVQPVGSPLSLECTVEGTSNPNLYWYRQAAGRGLQLLFYSVGIGQISSEVPQNLSASRPQDRQFILSSKKLLLSDSGFYLCAWSVLGGGETQYFGPGTRLLVL.

This chain links TRBV3-1 (or the pseudogene TRBV3-2) with TRBJ2-7, with a weak D call TRBD1 (5 bases). The V and J ends lost 0 bases and 2 bases respectively, with 26 bases between them. The CDR3 totals 20 residues. Per germline, CDR1 LGHDT and CDR2 YNNKEL (reference sequence). The CDR3 DNA follows: TGTGCCAGCAGCCAAGATCTGCTTCGCAGGGCTGGTATTGGTCCCTACGAGCAGTACTTC. Protein sequence: CASSQDLLRRAGIGPYEQYF.

This clone is a singleton in its sample. V gene TRBV19 combines with J gene TRBJ1-5, with D hard to call. V was shortened by 1 base and J by 7 bases, with 8 bases between the two germline ends. Germline lookup yields CDR1 LNHDA and CDR2 SQIVND (reference sequence). The CDR3 has 13 residues. The CDR3 coding sequence is TGTGCCAGTAGTATAGGACTCAGCCAGCCCCAGCATTTT. Its translation: CASSIGLSQPQHF.

V usage is TRBV4-1 and J usage is TRBJ2-1; 11 bases match TRBD2. This CDR3 comprises 19 residues. V lost 0 bases to trimming and J lost 0 bases; unmatched junction nucleotides: 7. Germline V CDR1 and CDR2: MGHRA, YSYEKL. The CDR3 bases are TGCGCCAGCAGCCAAGAGGTAACTAGCGGGGGTCTCTCCTACAATGAGCAGTTCTTC. Amino acid sequence: CASSQEVTSGGLSYNEQFF.

This rearrangement joins TRBV11-2 to TRBJ2-7; 9 positions agree with TRBD1. Losses at the gene ends were 2 bases for V and 1 base for J; bases not matched to a gene: 12. The CDR3 contains 18 residues. Germline V gene sequence: CDR1 SGHAT, CDR2 FQNNGV. CDR3 bases: TGTGCCAGCAGCTTAAACCGCTGGACAGGGGATACGTCCTACGAGCAGTACTTC. Amino acid sequence: CASSLNRWTGDTSYEQYF.

The rearrangement links TRBV21-1 to TRBJ2-4; TRBD2 is the table's D call, not checked against the DNA. TRBV21-1 is described as a pseudogene. This CDR3 comprises 14 residues. CDR3 residues: CASSKSGVKNIQYF. The CDR3 DNA sequence: TGTGCCAGCAGCAAATCGGGTGTCAAAAACATTCAGTACTTC.

V usage is TRBV19 and J usage is TRBJ1-2; TRBD1 might be the D (6 bases). Germline assignment: CDR1 LNHDA and CDR2 SQIVND (reference sequence). The CDR3 sequence is 15 residues long. Trimming left V 5 bases short and J 1 base short, with 14 bases between. The CDR3 nucleotides are TGTGCCAGTAGTGTCCAGGACAGTAGTAACTATGGCTACACCTTC. Amino acids: CASSVQDSSNYGYTF.

J is TRBJ1-4 and V is TRBV28, with D maybe TRBD1 (5 bases). The CDR3 has 16 residues. Trimming pared 5 bases from V and 6 bases from J, leaving 19 bases between. Germline V CDR1 and CDR2: MDHEN, SYDVKM. CDR3 bases: TGTGCCAGCAGTCTCCCTCGGATGGGGGGGTATGAAAAACTGTTTTTT. It specifies CASSLPRMGGYEKLFF.

The V and J genes are TRBV6-5 and TRBJ1-2; 9 positions match TRBD1. With V trimmed by 5 bases and J by 7 bases, 8 bases remained unmatched. The CDR3 totals 14 residues. CDR1 and CDR2 from the germline V gene are MNHEY and SVGAGI. DNA for the CDR3: TGTGCCAGCAGTACCGGGACAGGGAGGATTGGCTACACCTTC. Translation: CASSTGTGRIGYTF.

This clone is a singleton in its sample. The gene calls are TRBV28 and TRBJ2-7; a possible D gene is TRBD1 (6 bases). With 5 bases removed from V and 2 bases from J, the gap between germline ends came to 16 bases. CDR3 length: 15 residues. Germline CDR1 and CDR2: MDHEN and SYDVKM. This CDR3 is CASSPGGTTPYEQYF. CDR3 DNA: TGTGCCAGCAGTCCTGGGGGCACGACACCCTACGAGCAGTACTTC.

V usage is TRBV13 and J usage is TRBJ1-2; maybe TRBD1 (5 bases). The length of the CDR3 is 13 residues. CDR1 PRHDT and CDR2 FYEKMQ come from the germline V gene (reference sequence). Trimming took 1 base from V and 5 from J, leaving 8 bases between them. CDR3 in DNA: TGTGCCAGCAGCTTAGCGACAGAATATGGCTACACCTTC. This gives the protein CASSLATEYGYTF.

In its sample, this clone was seen a few times. Here the CDR3 reads CASKIGRGSTDTQYF. The CDR3 nucleotides read TGTGCCAGCAAAATAGGGCGGGGGAGCACAGATACGCAGTATTTT. The V call is TRBV5-4, the J call TRBJ2-3, with TRBD2 matching over 7 bases. This CDR3 region has 15 residues. After removal of 6 bases from V and 0 bases from J, the junction contained 7 bases not matched to a gene. Germline CDR1 reads SGHNT; CDR2 reads YYREEE (reference sequence). Complete variable domain (other parts from reference TRBV5-4 and TRBJ2-3): ETGVTQSPTHLIKTRGQQVTLRCSSQSGHNTVSWYQQALGQGPQFIFQYYREEENGRGNFPPRFSGLQFPNYSSELNVNALELDDSALYLCASKIGRGSTDTQYFGPGTRLTVL.

In its sample, this clone was seen once. The V and J genes are TRBV5-4 and TRBJ2-5; 11 bases are shared with TRBD1. The CDR3 sequence is 18 residues long. Germline CDR1 and CDR2: SGHNT and YYREEE (reference sequence). J was trimmed by 3 bases and V by 2 bases; bases with no gene match: 12. The CDR3 here is CASSFGTGGGRGEETQYF. In DNA, the CDR3 is TGTGCCAGCAGCTTCGGGACAGGGGGGGGTAGAGGGGAAGAGACCCAGTACTTC.

Concerning this clone itself: A much larger clone lies a single base off, so this may be a read error. This same CDR3 is encoded by further DNA sequences in the sample. The chain is built from TRBV30 and TRBJ1-1; D unclear. Trimming left V 0 bases short and J 1 base short, with 6 bases between. The CDR3 is 13 amino acids. Germline loops: CDR1 GTSNPN, CDR2 SVGIG (reference sequence). The DNA for the CDR3 is TGTGCCTGGAGTGTACTCGGGAACACTGAAGCTTTCTTT. Amino acids: CAWSVLGNTEAFF.

The rearrangement joins TRBV9 to TRBJ2-3, with 7 bases aligning to TRBD2. Trimming removed 4 bases from V and 4 bases from J; junction bases left unmatched: 9. Germline CDR1 SGDLS, CDR2 YYNGEE. The CDR3 covers 15 residues. The CDR3 DNA follows: TGTGCCAGCAGCCCCAGCGGGGTAGCGGCAGATACGCAGTATTTT. This codes for CASSPSGVAADTQYF.

The rearrangement joins TRBV28 to TRBJ1-2; no clear D. Per germline, CDR1 MDHEN and CDR2 SYDVKM. V was clipped by 6 bases and J by 8 bases, with 16 bases between them. The CDR3 consists of 13 residues. DNA for the CDR3: TGTGCCAGCAGACCCAGTGGAGGGCGCGGCTACACCTTC. Translated: CASRPSGGRGYTF.